Here is one TCR beta chain with its context. The antigen is undetermined. In the same sample, other DNA sequences code for this CDR3. The source of the sample is a study of OX40 agonist ivuxolimab in advanced cancers. Study observations and caveats: Some of the nonresponding patients also showed low levels of normalized T-cell clonal expansion. There were, on average, more expanded clones in CD8+ T cells than in CD4+.

Sequencing was performed with immunoSEQ multiplex PCR; in TCRdb, only in-frame clones are kept and a portion is missing. The sample records about 98,000 clones, roughly 93% being singletons. The sequence came from an adult with an advanced solid tumor such as melanoma, head and neck, liver or kidney cancer. The sample consisted of CD4+ or CD8+ T cells sorted from blood, taken in a trial of the OX40 agonist ivuxolimab.

CDR3 amino acids: CAWSVLGGQPQHF. The CDR3 region has the DNA TGTGCCTGGAGTGTACTCGGTGGTCAGCCCCAGCATTTT. The chain couples TRBV30 to TRBJ1-5; D is unresolved. This CDR3 region has 13 residues. The germline V and J ends were trimmed by 0 bases and 6 bases, with 9 bases remaining between them. Germline loops: CDR1 GTSNPN, CDR2 SVGIG (reference sequence).